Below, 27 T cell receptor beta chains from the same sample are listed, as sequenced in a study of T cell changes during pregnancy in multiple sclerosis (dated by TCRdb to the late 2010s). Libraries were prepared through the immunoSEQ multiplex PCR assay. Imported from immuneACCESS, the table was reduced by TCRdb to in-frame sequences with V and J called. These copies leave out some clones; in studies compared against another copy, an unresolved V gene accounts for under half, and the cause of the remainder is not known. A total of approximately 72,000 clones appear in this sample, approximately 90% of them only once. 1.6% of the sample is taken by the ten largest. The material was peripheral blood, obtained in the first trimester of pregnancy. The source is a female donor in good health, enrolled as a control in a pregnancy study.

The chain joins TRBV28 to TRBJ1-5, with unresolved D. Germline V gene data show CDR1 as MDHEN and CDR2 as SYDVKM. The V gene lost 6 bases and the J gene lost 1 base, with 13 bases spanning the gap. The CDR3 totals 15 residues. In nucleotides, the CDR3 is TGTGCCAGCAGGTCGAGAGGGATAAGCAATCAGCCCCAGCATTTT. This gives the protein CASRSRGISNQPQHF.

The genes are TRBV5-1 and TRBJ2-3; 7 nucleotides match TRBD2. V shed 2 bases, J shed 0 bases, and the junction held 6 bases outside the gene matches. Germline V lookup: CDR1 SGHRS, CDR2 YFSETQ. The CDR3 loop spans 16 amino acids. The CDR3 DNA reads TGCGCCAGCAGCTTCCTAGCGGCCTCTAGCACAGATACGCAGTATTTT. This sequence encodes CASSFLAASSTDTQYF.

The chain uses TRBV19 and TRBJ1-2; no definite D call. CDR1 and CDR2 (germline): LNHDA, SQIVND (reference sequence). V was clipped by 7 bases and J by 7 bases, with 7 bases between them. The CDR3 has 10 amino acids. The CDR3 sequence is CASKAGGYTF. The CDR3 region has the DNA TGTGCCAGTAAAGCGGGTGGCTACACCTTC.

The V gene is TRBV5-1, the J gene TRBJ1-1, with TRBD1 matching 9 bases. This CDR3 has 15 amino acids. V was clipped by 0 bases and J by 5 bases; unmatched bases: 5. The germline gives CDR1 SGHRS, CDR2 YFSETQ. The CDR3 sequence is CASSLAVGQGTEAFF. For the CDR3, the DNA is TGCGCCAGCAGCTTGGCCGTGGGACAGGGAACTGAAGCTTTCTTT.

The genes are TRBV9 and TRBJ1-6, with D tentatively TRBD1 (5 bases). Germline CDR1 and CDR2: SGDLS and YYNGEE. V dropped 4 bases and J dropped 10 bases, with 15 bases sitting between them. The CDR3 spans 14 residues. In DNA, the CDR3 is TGTGCCAGCAGCAAACAGGAAAAAGGGTCACCCCTCCACTTT. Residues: CASSKQEKGSPLHF. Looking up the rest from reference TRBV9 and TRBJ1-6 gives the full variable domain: DSGVTQTPKHLITATGQRVTLRCSPRSGDLSVYWYQQSLDQGLQFLIQYYNGEERAKGNILERFSAQQFPDLHSELNLSSLELGDSALYFCASSKQEKGSPLHFGNGTRLTVT.

The CDR3 region has the DNA TGTGCCAGCTCACCCTCCGGAGTGGCAAGCTCCTACGAGCAGTACTTC. Its translation is CASSPSGVASSYEQYF. The chain is built from TRBV18 and TRBJ2-7; D is undetermined. This CDR3 comprises 16 residues. Germline V CDR1 and CDR2: KGHSH, LQKENI. With 3 bases removed from V and 0 bases from J, the gap between germline ends came to 15 bases.

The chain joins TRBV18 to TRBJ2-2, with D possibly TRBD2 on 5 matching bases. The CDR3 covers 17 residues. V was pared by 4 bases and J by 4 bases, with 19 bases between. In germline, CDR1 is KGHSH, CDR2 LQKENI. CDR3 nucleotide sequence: TGTGCCAGCTCACGGACCCCCCTATCTAGCCTCACCGGGGAGCTGTTTTTT. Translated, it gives CASSRTPLSSLTGELFF.

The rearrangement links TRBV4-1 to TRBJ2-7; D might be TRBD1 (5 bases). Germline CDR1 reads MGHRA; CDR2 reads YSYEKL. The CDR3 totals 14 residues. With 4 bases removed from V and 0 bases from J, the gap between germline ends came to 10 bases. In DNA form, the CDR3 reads TGCGCCAGCAGCCCAGAGACAGTCTCCTACGAGCAGTACTTC. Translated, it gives CASSPETVSYEQYF.

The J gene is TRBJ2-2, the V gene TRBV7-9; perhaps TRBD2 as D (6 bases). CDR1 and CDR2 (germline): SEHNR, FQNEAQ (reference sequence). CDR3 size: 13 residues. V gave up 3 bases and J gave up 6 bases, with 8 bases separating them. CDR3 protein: CASSFTGAGELFF. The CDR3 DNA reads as TGTGCCAGCAGCTTTACGGGAGCCGGGGAGCTGTTTTTT.

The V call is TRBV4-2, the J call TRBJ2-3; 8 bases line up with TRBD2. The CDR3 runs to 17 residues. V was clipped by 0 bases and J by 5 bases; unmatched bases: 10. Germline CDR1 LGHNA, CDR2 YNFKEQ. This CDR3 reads CASSQDWSGSGGDTQYF. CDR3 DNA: TGTGCCAGCAGCCAAGATTGGAGCGGGAGTGGGGGAGATACGCAGTATTTT.

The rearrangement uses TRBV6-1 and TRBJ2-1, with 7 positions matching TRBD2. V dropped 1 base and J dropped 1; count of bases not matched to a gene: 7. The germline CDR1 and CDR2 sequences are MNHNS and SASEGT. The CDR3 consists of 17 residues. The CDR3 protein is CASSEGWEGSSYNEQFF. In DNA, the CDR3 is TGTGCCAGCAGTGAAGGGTGGGAGGGTTCTTCCTACAATGAGCAGTTCTTC.

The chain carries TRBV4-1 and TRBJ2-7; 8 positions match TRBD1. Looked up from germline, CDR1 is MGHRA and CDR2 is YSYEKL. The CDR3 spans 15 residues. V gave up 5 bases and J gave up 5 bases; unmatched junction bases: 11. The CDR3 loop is CASSSTGTGKNEQYF. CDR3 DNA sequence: TGCGCCAGCAGCTCAACCGGGACAGGTAAAAACGAGCAGTACTTC.

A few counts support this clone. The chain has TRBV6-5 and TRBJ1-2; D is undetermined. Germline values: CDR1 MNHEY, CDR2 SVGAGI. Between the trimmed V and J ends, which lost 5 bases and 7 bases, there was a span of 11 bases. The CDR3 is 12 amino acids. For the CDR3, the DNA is TGTGCCAGCAGTGAACCAGGAATTGGCTACACCTTC. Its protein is CASSEPGIGYTF.

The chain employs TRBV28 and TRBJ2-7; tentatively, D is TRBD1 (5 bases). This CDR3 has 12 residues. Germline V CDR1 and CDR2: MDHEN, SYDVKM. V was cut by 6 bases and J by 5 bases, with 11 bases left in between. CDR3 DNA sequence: TGTGCCAGCAGGAAAGACAGACACGAGCAGTACTTC. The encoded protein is CASRKDRHEQYF.

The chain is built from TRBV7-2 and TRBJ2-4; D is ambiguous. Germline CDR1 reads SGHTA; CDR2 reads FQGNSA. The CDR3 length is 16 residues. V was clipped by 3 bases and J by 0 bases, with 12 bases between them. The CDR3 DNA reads TGTGCCAGCAGCTTGACCCTAGGCCTAGCCAAAAACATTCAGTACTTC. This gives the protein CASSLTLGLAKNIQYF.

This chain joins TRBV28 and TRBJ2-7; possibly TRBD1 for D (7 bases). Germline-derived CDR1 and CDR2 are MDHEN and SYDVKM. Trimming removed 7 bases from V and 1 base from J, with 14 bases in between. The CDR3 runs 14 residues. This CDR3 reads CASKQGRGSYEQYF. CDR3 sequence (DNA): TGTGCCAGCAAACAGGGGCGGGGATCCTACGAGCAGTACTTC.

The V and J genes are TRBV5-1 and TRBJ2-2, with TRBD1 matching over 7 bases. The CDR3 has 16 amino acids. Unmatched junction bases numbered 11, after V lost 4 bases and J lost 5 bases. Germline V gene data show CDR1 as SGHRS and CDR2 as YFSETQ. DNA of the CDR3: TGCGCCAGCAGCAGGACCCCGGGACAGAAGACCGGGGAGCTGTTTTTT. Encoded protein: CASSRTPGQKTGELFF.

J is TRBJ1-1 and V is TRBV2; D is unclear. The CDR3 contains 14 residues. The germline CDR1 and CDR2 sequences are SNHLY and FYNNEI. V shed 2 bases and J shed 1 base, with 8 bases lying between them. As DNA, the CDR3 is TGTGCCAGCAGTGAACGACGGGGGAACACTGAAGCTTTCTTT. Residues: CASSERRGNTEAFF.

In DNA, the CDR3 is TGTGCCAGCAGCGGGGAGACCCAGTACTTC. This gives the protein CASSGETQYF. The gene calls are TRBV2 and TRBJ2-5; no clear D gene. Looked up from germline, CDR1 is SNHLY and CDR2 is FYNNEI. This CDR3 is 10 amino acids long. Between the trimmed V and J ends, which lost 6 bases and 5 bases, there was a span of 4 bases.

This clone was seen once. CDR3 coding DNA: TGTGCCAGCAGTTACGCGGGCGGGACAGGGGGATCACCCCTCCACTTT. Its translation: CASSYAGGTGGSPLHF. The chain has TRBV6-5 and TRBJ1-6, with 11 positions matching TRBD1. CDR3 length: 16 amino acids. Germline loops: CDR1 MNHEY, CDR2 SVGAGI. V shed 2 bases and J 10 bases; nucleotides not matched to a gene: 7.

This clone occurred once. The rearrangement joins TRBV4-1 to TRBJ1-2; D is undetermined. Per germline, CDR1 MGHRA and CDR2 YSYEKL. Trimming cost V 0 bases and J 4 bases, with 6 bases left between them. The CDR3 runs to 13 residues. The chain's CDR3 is CASSQDAGYGYTF. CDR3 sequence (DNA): TGCGCCAGCAGCCAAGATGCGGGCTATGGCTACACCTTC.

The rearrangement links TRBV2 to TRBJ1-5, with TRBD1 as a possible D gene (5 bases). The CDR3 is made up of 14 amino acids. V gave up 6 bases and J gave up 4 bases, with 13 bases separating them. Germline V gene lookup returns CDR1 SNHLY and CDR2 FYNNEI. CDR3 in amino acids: CASRYKDTNQPQHF. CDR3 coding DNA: TGTGCCAGCAGGTACAAGGACACGAATCAGCCCCAGCATTTT.

This CDR3 reads CASSIPRQREKLFF. DNA of the CDR3: TGTGCCAGTAGTATCCCAAGACAAAGGGAAAAACTGTTTTTT. This chain links TRBV19 with TRBJ1-4; D not resolved. V lost 3 bases and J lost 8, with 13 bases in between. CDR3 size: 14 residues. Germline V lookup: CDR1 LNHDA, CDR2 SQIVND (reference sequence).

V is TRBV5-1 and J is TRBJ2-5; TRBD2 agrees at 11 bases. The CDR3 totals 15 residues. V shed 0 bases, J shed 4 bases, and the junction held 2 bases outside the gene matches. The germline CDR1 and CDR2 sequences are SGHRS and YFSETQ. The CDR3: CASSLELAGVETQYF. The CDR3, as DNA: TGCGCCAGCAGCTTGGAACTAGCGGGAGTAGAGACCCAGTACTTC.

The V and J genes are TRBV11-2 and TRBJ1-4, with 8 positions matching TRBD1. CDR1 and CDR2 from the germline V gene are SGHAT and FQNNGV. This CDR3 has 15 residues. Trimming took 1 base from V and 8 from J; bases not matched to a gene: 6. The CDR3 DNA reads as TGTGCCAGCAGCTTAGCCCCGACAGGGGTCGAAAAACTGTTTTTT. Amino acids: CASSLAPTGVEKLFF.

Written as DNA, the CDR3 is TGTGCCAGTAACGGACAGCAAGAGACCCAGTACTTC. Its protein product is CASNGQQETQYF. The V call is TRBV13, the J call TRBJ2-5; D perhaps matches TRBD1 (6 bases). The CDR3 consists of 12 residues. Between the trimmed V and J ends, which lost 9 bases and 2 bases, there was a span of 10 bases. The V gene's germline CDR1 is PRHDT and CDR2 FYEKMQ (reference sequence).

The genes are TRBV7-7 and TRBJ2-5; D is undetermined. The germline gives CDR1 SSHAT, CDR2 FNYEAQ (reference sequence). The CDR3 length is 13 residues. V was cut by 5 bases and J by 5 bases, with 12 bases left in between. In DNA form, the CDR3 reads TGTGCCAGCAGCCTACGACTGGTTGAGACCCAGTACTTC. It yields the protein CASSLRLVETQYF.